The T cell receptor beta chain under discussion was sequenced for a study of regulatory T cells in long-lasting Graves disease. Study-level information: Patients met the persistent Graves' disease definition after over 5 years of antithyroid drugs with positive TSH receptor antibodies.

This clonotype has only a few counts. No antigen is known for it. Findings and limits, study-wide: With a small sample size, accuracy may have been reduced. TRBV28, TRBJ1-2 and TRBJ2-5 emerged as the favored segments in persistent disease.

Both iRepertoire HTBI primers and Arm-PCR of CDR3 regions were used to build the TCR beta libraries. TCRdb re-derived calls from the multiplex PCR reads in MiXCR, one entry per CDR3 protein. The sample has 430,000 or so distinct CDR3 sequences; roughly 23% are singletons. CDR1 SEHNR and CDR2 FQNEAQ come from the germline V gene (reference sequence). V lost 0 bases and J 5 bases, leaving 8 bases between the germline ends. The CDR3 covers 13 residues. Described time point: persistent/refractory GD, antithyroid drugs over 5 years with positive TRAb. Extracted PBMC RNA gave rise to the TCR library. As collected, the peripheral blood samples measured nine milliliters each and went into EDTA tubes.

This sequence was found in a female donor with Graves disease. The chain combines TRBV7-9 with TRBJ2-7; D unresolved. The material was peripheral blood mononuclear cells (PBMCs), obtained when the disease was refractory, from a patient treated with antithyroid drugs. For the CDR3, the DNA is TGTGCCAGCAGCTTAGCGCTTCGGGACGAGCAGTACTTC. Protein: CASSLALRDEQYF.